Following are 13 T cell receptor beta chains from one sample sequenced in a study of blood T cells in healthy people across ages. The authors ran a second PCR of about 7 to 11 cycles using a sample-barcoded 5' primer and a J-beta primer mix. MiXCR was run by TCRdb on the 5' RACE reads, yielding one entry per CDR3 protein. The table records about 810,000 distinct CDR3 sequences, under 40% of them present only once. The sample comprised blood. Source of these receptors: a man younger than 30 in good health.

The chain links TRBV30 to TRBJ1-2, with no clear D. This CDR3 comprises 13 residues. Germline CDR1 and CDR2: GTSNPN and SVGIG (reference sequence). V gave up 3 bases and J gave up 4 bases, with 12 bases separating them. The CDR3 loop is CAWSQGSSYGYTF. DNA of the CDR3: TGTGCCTGGAGCCAAGGTTCTTCCTATGGCTACACCTTC. Full variable domain (missing parts from reference TRBV30 and TRBJ1-2): SQTIHQWPATLVQPVGSPLSLECTVEGTSNPNLYWYRQAAGRGLQLLFYSVGIGQISSEVPQNLSASRPQDRQFILSSKKLLLSDSGFYLCAWSQGSSYGYTFGSGTRLTVV.

The sample holds a few counts of this clonotype. The chain has TRBV9 and TRBJ2-3; the D call may be TRBD1 or TRBD2 (5 bases each). CDR1 is SGDLS and CDR2 is YYNGEE in the germline V gene. V dropped 0 bases and J dropped 2 bases, with 10 bases sitting between them. This CDR3 has 15 residues. For the CDR3, the DNA is TGTGCCAGCAGCGTAGTGGGGACCACCACAGATACGCAGTATTTT. This encodes CASSVVGTTTDTQYF.

V usage is TRBV2 and J usage is TRBJ1-1; 7 bases match TRBD1. Trimming cost V 4 bases and J 3 bases; bases outside gene matches: 11. Germline V lookup: CDR1 SNHLY, CDR2 FYNNEI. This CDR3 has 16 amino acids. The DNA of the CDR3 is TGTGCCAGCAGTGTATCAGACAGGGATCGGGACACTGAAGCTTTCTTT. Protein: CASSVSDRDRDTEAFF. The whole variable domain, filled in from reference TRBV2 and TRBJ1-1, reads EPEVTQTPSHQVTQMGQEVILRCVPISNHLYFYWYRQILGQKVEFLVSFYNNEISEKSEIFDDQFSVERPDGSNFTLKIRSTKLEDSAMYFCASSVSDRDRDTEAFFGQGTRLTVV.

This clonotype was observed a handful of times. The chain combines TRBV10-3 with TRBJ1-1; TRBD1 matches at 7 bases. Trimming at V came to 4 bases and at J to 5 bases, leaving 7 bases not matched to a gene. Germline CDR1 reads ENHRY; CDR2 reads SYGVKD. This CDR3 region has 14 residues. The CDR3 here is CAISGTGVGTEAFF. In nucleotides, the CDR3 is TGTGCCATCAGTGGTACAGGGGTAGGGACTGAAGCTTTCTTT.

The V gene is TRBV9, the J gene TRBJ2-3, with D perhaps matching TRBD2 (6 bases). CDR1 is SGDLS and CDR2 is YYNGEE in the germline V gene. The CDR3 is 19 amino acids. The ends were cut back, 0 bases at V and 3 bases at J, with 23 bases in the middle. This CDR3 reads CASSVASRSGEFGTDTQYF. In DNA form, the CDR3 reads TGTGCCAGCAGCGTAGCCTCGAGGTCGGGGGAATTTGGAACAGATACGCAGTATTTT.

This clonotype appeared a few times. The rearrangement joins TRBV7-9 to TRBJ2-7; D not certain. Germline CDR1 SEHNR, CDR2 FQNEAQ (reference sequence). Trimming took off 1 base at V and 2 bases at J, with 9 bases between the two ends. The CDR3 covers 14 residues. This CDR3 reads CASSLGLDAYEQYF. The CDR3 DNA follows: TGTGCCAGCAGCTTAGGTCTGGATGCCTACGAGCAGTACTTC.

This clonotype was seen ten or more times. J is TRBJ1-2 and V is TRBV14, with D maybe TRBD1 (6 bases). V lost 0 bases, J lost 2 bases, and 10 bases lay in between. Germline-derived CDR1 and CDR2 are SGHDN and FVKESK. The CDR3 is 15 residues long. CDR3 in DNA: TGTGCCAGCAGCCAAGATGCAGGGGAGAACTATGGCTACACCTTC. It encodes CASSQDAGENYGYTF.

This clonotype showed up just a few times. Just one base apart from a much larger clone, this may be a read error. The genes are TRBV10-3 and TRBJ2-7; possibly TRBD1 for D (6 bases). V lost 10 bases, J lost 1 base, and 11 bases lay in between. This CDR3 is built from 12 residues. The germline V gene encodes CDR1 ENHRY and CDR2 SYGVKD. The CDR3 nucleotides are TGTGCCACCGCGGACAGTTCCTACGAGCAGTACTTC. This codes for CATADSSYEQYF.

This clonotype was counted only a few times. The chain combines TRBV7-3 with TRBJ2-7; 8 positions match TRBD1. With V trimmed by 5 bases and J by 6 bases, 9 bases remained unmatched. This CDR3 has 14 amino acids. Germline loops: CDR1 SGHTA, CDR2 FQGTGA. CDR3 sequence: CASSLGQGRGEQYF. The CDR3 DNA is TGTGCCAGCAGCCTAGGACAGGGTAGAGGCGAGCAGTACTTC.

In this sample, this clonotype turned up a few times. This chain uses TRBV12-3 or TRBV12-4 with TRBJ2-1; the match to TRBD2 covers 9 bases. V dropped 3 bases and J dropped 5; count of bases not matched to a gene: 5. The CDR3 covers 15 residues. This CDR3 is CASSFWTSADNEQFF. CDR3 bases: TGTGCCAGCAGTTTCTGGACTAGCGCAGACAATGAGCAGTTCTTC.

The chain carries TRBV25-1 and TRBJ1-5, with D unclear. The CDR3 is 13 amino acids. Trimming took off 3 bases at V and 6 bases at J, with 9 bases between the two ends. The germline CDR1 and CDR2 sequences are MGHDK and SYGVNS. The CDR3 DNA is TGTGCCAGCAGTGATCGGACGGGTCAGCCCCAGCATTTT. As protein: CASSDRTGQPQHF.

This clonotype was counted only a few times. J is TRBJ2-5 and V is TRBV5-1; D is uncertain. The germline V gene encodes CDR1 SGHRS and CDR2 YFSETQ. V was shortened by 2 bases and J by 11 bases, with 19 bases between the two germline ends. This CDR3 region has 14 residues. CDR3 loop: CASSLPGENNEQYF. CDR3 nucleotide sequence: TGCGCCAGCAGCTTACCAGGCGAGAACAATGAGCAGTACTTC.

The rearrangement uses TRBV12-3 or TRBV12-4 and TRBJ1-1, with D possibly TRBD1 on 5 matching bases. Trimming removed 6 bases at V and 10 bases at J, with 12 bases between. The CDR3 is 11 amino acids. CDR3 residues: CASRGGRGAFF. The CDR3 DNA reads as TGTGCCAGCAGGGGGGGTCGGGGAGCTTTCTTT.